This entry features one TCR beta chain sequence. What it recognizes is unknown. A much larger clone differs from this one at a single base, so this may be a read error. It was RNA transcripts that yielded the amplified TCR beta CDR3 regions. HTBI primers drove first-round RT-PCR of the TCR CDR3. TCRdb passed the multiplex PCR reads through MiXCR, listing each CDR3 protein once. The sample shows hundreds of thousands of distinct CDR3 sequences, 30% to 40% of them seen only once. The data stem from a study of T cells in Graves' hyperthyroidism and ophthalmopathy. General observations from the study: Most expanded thyroid clonotypes above 0.001 recurred in blood.

The CDR3 is made up of 14 amino acids. Germline V gene data show CDR1 as LNHDA and CDR2 as SQIVND (reference sequence). V lost 7 bases, J lost 4 bases, and 9 bases stayed unmatched. The chain couples TRBV19 to TRBJ1-2, with 7 bases lining up with TRBD1. Sequencing was done on a sample of blood. This clonotype was sampled from a woman aged 40-49 years with Graves' hyperthyroidism. The CDR3, as DNA: TGTGCCAGTAATTCCGGGACAGCAGCCTATGGCTACACCTTC. Its protein is CASNSGTAAYGYTF.